The rows below give T cell receptor beta chains drawn from one sample of a study of beta chain features in type 1 diabetes. Only in-frame clones appear in the TCRdb table, and some are missing; sequencing was by immunoSEQ multiplex PCR. The top ten hold around 0.025% of the sample, which has about 250,000 clones, around 14% seen once. The sample comprised naive CD4+ T cells from blood. The receptors were gathered from a woman in her forties in good health. CDR3s include the opening cysteine and the closing phenylalanine or tryptophan. The D gene is left open where the match is weak. Rows give clone size only sometimes, using once, few, many, or a class for an expanded clone.

j_call,v_call,d_call,clone_size,cdr3_nt,cdr3_aa
TRBJ2-5,TRBV10-3,.,few,TGTGCCATCCGTTTGGGGGCGGGAGAGAAGACCCAGTACTTC,CAIRLGAGEKTQYF
TRBJ1-5,TRBV2,.,few,TGTGCCAGCACTAGTTTGGCGGGTCTCAATCAGCCCCAGCATTTT,CASTSLAGLNQPQHF
TRBJ1-6,TRBV6-5,TRBD1,.,TGTGCCAGCACCTCCGGGACAGGGGCTCTTTCACCCCTCCACTTT,CASTSGTGALSPLHF
TRBJ2-3,TRBV29-1,.,few,TGCAGCGTTGACGGGGGAAGCACAGATACGCAGTATTTT,CSVDGGSTDTQYF
TRBJ2-1,TRBV21-1,.,few,TGTGCCAGCAGCAAAGAGAGGCTAGCGGGGGGGCTAGGATTGGGAAATGAGCAGTTCTTC,CASSKERLAGGLGLGNEQFF
TRBJ1-3,TRBV7-2,.,few,TGTGCCAGCAGCCTCAGGGGACGAAACACCATATATTTT,CASSLRGRNTIYF
TRBJ1-2,TRBV20-1,.,.,TGCAGTGTCCCCGGGGTCTATGGCTACACCTTC,CSVPGVYGYTF
TRBJ2-1,TRBV5-6,.,.,TGTGCCAGCAGCGGTCGGTCACTCCACAATGAGCAGTTCTTC,CASSGRSLHNEQFF
TRBJ2-3,TRBV6-4,TRBD2,few,TGTGCCAGCAGCTCGACTAGCGCAGATACGCAGTATTTT,CASSSTSADTQYF
TRBJ1-4,TRBV29-1,TRBD1,few,TGCAGCGTTGAAGGGGGACAGGGCCCTAATGAAAAACTGTTTTTT,CSVEGGQGPNEKLFF
TRBJ2-1,TRBV5-1,TRBD2,few,TGCGCCAGCAGTTACGGACTAGGCCAATCCTACAATGAGCAGTTCTTC,CASSYGLGQSYNEQFF
TRBJ2-2,TRBV7-8,TRBD1,few,TGTGCCAGCAGCCTTAAACGGGACAGGAAGATCGGGGAGCTGTTTTTT,CASSLKRDRKIGELFF
TRBJ2-5,TRBV19,.,.,TGTGCCAGTAGTATAAGTACTTACTCCTTAGTGGAGACCCAGTACTTC,CASSISTYSLVETQYF
TRBJ1-6,TRBV15,.,.,TGTGCCACCAGCAGAGCAGGTGACCTTCCGGGGTCACCCCTCCACTTT,CATSRAGDLPGSPLHF
TRBJ1-3,TRBV6-6,.,.,TGTGCCAGCATAGACACGCTACTGTCTGGAAACACCATATATTTT,CASIDTLLSGNTIYF
TRBJ2-5,TRBV5-4,.,.,TGTGCCAGCAGCTTGGTGGGCCGGGAGACCCAGTACTTC,CASSLVGRETQYF
TRBJ2-7,TRBV7-2,.,few,TGTGCCAGCAGTTATTCCGGGACTCTTAACTACGAGCAGTACTTC,CASSYSGTLNYEQYF
TRBJ2-7,TRBV6-6,TRBD1,few,TGTGCCAGCAGTTCGGGGGCTGGGACAGGGCTAAAGGAGCAGTACTTC,CASSSGAGTGLKEQYF
TRBJ2-3,TRBV10-3,TRBD2,.,TGTGCCATCATGGTCCGCACTAGCGGCTACACAGATACGCAGTATTTT,CAIMVRTSGYTDTQYF
TRBJ1-6,TRBV5-1,.,.,TGCGCCAGCAGCTGGGGGGCAGGGACTACCTTGGGGTCACGAAATTCACCCCTCCACTTT,CASSWGAGTTLGSRNSPLHF
TRBJ2-1,TRBV5-1,TRBD2,.,TGCGCCAGCAGCGTCCTACTAGCGGGGGGGCTGAATGAGCAGTTCTTC,CASSVLLAGGLNEQFF
TRBJ1-5,TRBV7-9,TRBD1,.,TGTGCCAGCAGCTTAGCGCCGGGACAGGGGGCACCAAGGCAGCCCCAGCATTTT,CASSLAPGQGAPRQPQHF
TRBJ1-4,TRBV7-9,.,many,TGTGCCAGCAGCGCGGTACAGGGAACTAATGAAAAACTGTTTTTT,CASSAVQGTNEKLFF
TRBJ2-2,TRBV5-1,.,.,TGCGCCAGCAGATTCGACAGTTACACCGGGGAGCTGTTTTTT,CASRFDSYTGELFF
TRBJ2-7,TRBV5-6,TRBD1,few,TGTGCCAGCAGCTCGACAGGGGGCGTATACGAGCAGTACTTC,CASSSTGGVYEQYF
TRBJ2-7,TRBV6-6,.,few,TGTGCCAGCAGGGACTGGCGGGACGGCTCCTACGAGCAGTACTTC,CASRDWRDGSYEQYF
TRBJ2-5,TRBV9,.,.,TGTGCCAGCAGCGTAGGGCGGGGGCCGGGACACCCACGGGAGACCCAGTACTTC,CASSVGRGPGHPRETQYF
TRBJ1-1,TRBV7-6,TRBD1,few,TGTGCCAGCAGCGTATGGGACAGGGGTGACACTGAAGCTTTCTTT,CASSVWDRGDTEAFF
TRBJ2-4,TRBV14,.,.,TGTGCCAGCAGCCAAGTAACCCTTGGGACAAGGGGGTTAGCCAAAAACATTCAGTACTTC,CASSQVTLGTRGLAKNIQYF
TRBJ2-1,TRBV5-1,.,few,TGCGCCAGCAGCTCAGGGGACCTCTCCTACAATGAGCAGTTCTTC,CASSSGDLSYNEQFF
TRBJ2-5,TRBV6-6,TRBD2,.,TGTGCCAGCAGTTACGGACTTACGGGGGGGCAAGAGACCCAGTACTTC,CASSYGLTGGQETQYF
TRBJ1-6,TRBV7-2,.,.,TGTGCCAGCAGCTGGGGGGGGAATTCACCCCTCCACTTT,CASSWGGNSPLHF
TRBJ1-2,TRBV5-1,TRBD1,.,TGCGCCAGCAGCTTGGCTACAGGGGAAGGCTACACCTTC,CASSLATGEGYTF
TRBJ1-2,TRBV25-1,TRBD1,.,TGTGCCAGCAGTCCCGGGACAGGGGGCCATTCTAACTATGGCTACACCTTC,CASSPGTGGHSNYGYTF
TRBJ2-1,TRBV12-5,TRBD2,.,TGTGCTAGTGGTTCGGGGGGAACCCTCCGAGATGAGCAGTTCTTC,CASGSGGTLRDEQFF
TRBJ2-7,TRBV9,TRBD2,few,TGTGCCAGCAGCGTCGGTAGCGGGGGCCCCGTATCCTTC,CASSVGSGGPVSF
TRBJ1-6,TRBV4-1,.,few,TGCGCCAGCAGCCGCCCGACAGGAGGATCCTATAATTCACCCCTCCACTTT,CASSRPTGGSYNSPLHF
TRBJ1-2,TRBV29-1,.,few,TGCAGCGTTGTAGAGGGGCGTACTGGCTACACCTTC,CSVVEGRTGYTF
TRBJ2-1,TRBV5-1,.,few,TGCGCCAGCAGCCCCGCGGTGGGTGAGCAGTTCTTC,CASSPAVGEQFF
TRBJ1-2,TRBV7-2,.,few,TGTGCCAGCAGCTTAGAGGGAAGGGACACTGGGGGCTACACCTTC,CASSLEGRDTGGYTF
TRBJ2-1,TRBV7-2,TRBD1,few,TGTGCCAGCAGCTCCGGACAGGCCGTGAGCCATGAGCAGTTCTTC,CASSSGQAVSHEQFF
TRBJ2-7,TRBV7-2,TRBD2,.,TGTGCCAGCAGCTTCACCAGCGGGGCCTCCTACGAGCAGTACTTC,CASSFTSGASYEQYF